This TCR beta chain is drawn from a study of lymphopenia after photon versus proton radiotherapy. Data came from immunoSEQ multiplex PCR; TCRdb stores just in-frame clones and leaves some out. The sample has tens of thousands of clones; roughly 80% are singletons. This CDR3 has 17 residues. Germline assignment: CDR1 KGHSH and CDR2 LQKENI. V lost 4 bases to trimming and J lost 3 bases, with 21 bases between them. Points from the study as a whole: Better survival with proton therapy was suggested as possible, not demonstrated. Larger post-nadir TCR diversity loss correlated inversely with survival in deceased patients. After lymphocyte nadir, photon-treated repertoires showed oligoclonal expansion, especially CD8+ Temra.

Only one count was recorded for this clone. Its matching antigen is unknown. The source is a woman in her 70s with pancreatic cancer. V usage is TRBV18 and J usage is TRBJ2-5; no clear D gene. The sample here was peripheral blood, taken from a patient treated with proton-based radiotherapy. CDR3 amino acids: CASSLNSGTSREETQYF. The CDR3 DNA is TGTGCCAGCTCACTAAACAGTGGAACCTCCCGAGAAGAGACCCAGTACTTC.